This TCR beta chain was captured in a study of breast tumors, draining lymph nodes, adjacent tissues. General study points: Data only fit, rather than demonstrated, lymph node origin of most tumor T cells.

This clonotype was counted many times. No antigen is known for it. TCRdb reprocessed the multiplex PCR reads via MiXCR and lists one record per CDR3 protein. The sample lists some 110,000 distinct CDR3 sequences, 30% occurring once. Germline V gives CDR1 MNHNY, CDR2 SVGAGI (reference sequence). The V and J ends lost 3 bases and 8 bases, in that order; junction bases with no gene match: 7. The CDR3 is 15 amino acids. Axillary draining lymph nodes of breast cancer patients supplied the node samples. Source material: axillary lymph node tissue. This TCR was recovered from a female donor with breast cancer. Some clones in this sample may be carry-over from other donors' samples. This chain uses TRBV6-6 with TRBJ2-1, with 10 positions matching TRBD2. The chain's CDR3 is CASSYQRGGRDEQFF. CDR3 DNA sequence: TGTGCCAGCAGTTATCAGCGGGGGGGCCGCGATGAGCAGTTCTTC.